These T cell receptor beta chains were read from a single sample in a study of siplizumab effects on memory and regulatory T cells. The data were produced by immunoSEQ multiplex PCR, yet TCRdb's version contains in-frame clones alone and is incomplete. The table includes some 88,000 clones, about 87% detected once. Sequenced input: CD4+ T cells sorted from blood. Source of these receptors: a human donor in good health. Both conserved end residues are part of each CDR3. A D gene is named only where the DNA matches it firmly. Only part of the rows carry a size: once, few, many, or a class if the clone is expanded.

>TRBV7-2|NA|TRBJ1-5|NA
TGTGCCAGCACTGTACAGGGTCAGGCTCAGCCCCAGCATTTT
CASTVQGQAQPQHF
>TRBV15|NA|TRBJ2-7|NA
TGTGCCACCAGCAGACTACAGGGTTCCTACGAGCAGTACTTC
CATSRLQGSYEQYF
>TRBV6-4|NA|TRBJ1-2|NA
TGTGCCAGCAGTGACGGCGGCTATGGCTACACCTTC
CASSDGGYGYTF
>TRBV29-1|NA|TRBJ2-3|NA
TGCAGCGTTGAAGATCAGGGGGGGGCGCGGGGCACAGATACGCAGTATTTT
CSVEDQGGARGTDTQYF
>TRBV4-1|TRBD2|TRBJ2-7|NA
TGCGCCGCTACGGGACTAGCGGGCGGAGAGCAGTACTTC
CAATGLAGGEQYF
>TRBV12-5|NA|TRBJ1-2|NA
TGTGCTAGTGGTTTGACGCTCCAGGGAGGAGGCTACACCTTC
CASGLTLQGGGYTF
>TRBV12-5|TRBD2|TRBJ2-2|NA
TGTGCTAGTGGAGGCAAAGGCGGGAGGGCCTCGAACACCGGGGAGCTGTTTTTT
CASGGKGGRASNTGELFF
>TRBV6-6|TRBD1|TRBJ2-7|NA
TGTGCCAGCACCTCTTCCCGGGACAGCTCCTACGAGCAGTACTTC
CASTSSRDSSYEQYF
>TRBV2|NA|TRBJ2-3|NA
TGTGCCAGCATGGGGCGGGAAAGCACAGATACGCAGTATTTT
CASMGRESTDTQYF
>TRBV10-3|NA|TRBJ2-7|once
TGTGCCATCAGTGAGTTAGGGACACGGTTCGATGCGCGGGACACACGCGAGCAGTACTTC
CAISELGTRFDARDTREQYF
>TRBV19|NA|TRBJ1-5|NA
TGTGCCAGTAGTATTGAGGGGACACAGCCCCAGCATTTT
CASSIEGTQPQHF
>TRBV7-6|NA|TRBJ2-1|NA
TGTGCCAGCAGCATGGGAGGAAATGAGCAGTTCTTC
CASSMGGNEQFF
>TRBV21-1|NA|TRBJ1-3|NA
TGTGCCAGCCCTCCGGGACAGGGGGAAAGGGTCTCTGGAAACACCATATATTTT
CASPPGQGERVSGNTIYF
>TRBV19|TRBD1|TRBJ1-2|NA
TGTGCCAGTAGCCTCCTTGGGACAGGGAATGGCTACACCTTC
CASSLLGTGNGYTF
>TRBV25-1|NA|TRBJ1-3|NA
TGTGCCACCCAGGACAACTCTGGAAACACCATATATTTT
CATQDNSGNTIYF
>TRBV19|NA|TRBJ1-5|NA
TGTGCCAGTAGTATTAGTGGTTATCGGACGGATAGCAATCAGCCCCAGCATTTT
CASSISGYRTDSNQPQHF
>TRBV7-8|NA|TRBJ1-3|NA
TGTGCCAGCAGCCAAGGGACAACTGGAAACACCATATATTTT
CASSQGTTGNTIYF
>TRBV28|TRBD1|TRBJ1-3|NA
TGTGCCAGCAGTCCCTTGGACAGGTCCTCTGGAAACACCATATATTTT
CASSPLDRSSGNTIYF
>TRBV4-1|NA|TRBJ2-6|NA
TGCGCCAGCGGAGGGGGCCTCTCTGGGGCCAACGTCCTGACTTTC
CASGGGLSGANVLTF
>TRBV29-1|TRBD2|TRBJ2-3|NA
TGCAGCGTTGAAGTCGGGACTAGCGGGGGAGATACGCAGTATTTT
CSVEVGTSGGDTQYF
>TRBV21-1|NA|TRBJ1-1|few
TGTGCCAGCAGCAAGGTCGAAGCTTTCTTT
CASSKVEAFF
>TRBV2|TRBD1|TRBJ1-4|NA
TGTGCCAGCAGTTCCGACAGGGGCTACGAAAAACTGTTTTTT
CASSSDRGYEKLFF
>TRBV10-3|NA|TRBJ2-7|once
TGTGCCATCAGTGAGTCCCTGGGGGTATCCTACGAGCAGTACTTC
CAISESLGVSYEQYF
>TRBV27|TRBD1|TRBJ1-4|once
TGTGCCAGCAGGGCAGGGGGCGCAACTAATGAAAAACTGTTTTTT
CASRAGGATNEKLFF
>TRBV4-1|NA|TRBJ2-1|NA
TGCGCCAGCAGACACCTAACCCTAGTGAATGAGCAGTTCTTC
CASRHLTLVNEQFF
>TRBV7-8|NA|TRBJ1-5|NA
TGTGCCAGCAGTTCTCCCCCAGGCAATCAGCCCCAGCATTTT
CASSSPPGNQPQHF
>TRBV30|NA|TRBJ2-7|once
TGTGCCTGGGGGCGGGAAGAGCAGTACTTC
CAWGREEQYF
>TRBV5-1|NA|TRBJ1-4|NA
TGCGCCAGCGCGAGGAATCAGAATGAAAAACTGTTTTTT
CASARNQNEKLFF
>TRBV5-1|TRBD1|TRBJ2-7|NA
TGCGCCAGCAGCAGAATAACCGGGACAGAGTACAACGAGCAGTACTTC
CASSRITGTEYNEQYF
>TRBV5-1|TRBD1|TRBJ2-1|NA
TGCGCCAGCAGCTTCGGGACAGGGGGCAATGAGCAGTTCTTC
CASSFGTGGNEQFF
>TRBV18|NA|TRBJ2-2|NA
TGTGCCAGCTCACCAGGGGAACCAAACACCGGGGAGCTGTTTTTT
CASSPGEPNTGELFF
>TRBV5-5|NA|TRBJ2-2|NA
TGTGCCAGCAGCTTGCGGGGATTGACAGGAAGTAAGAGGACCGGGGAGCTGTTTTTT
CASSLRGLTGSKRTGELFF
>TRBV5-1|TRBD1|TRBJ1-2|NA
TGCGCCAGCCGGGAGCCGGGACAGGGAAGGTATGGCTACACCTTC
CASREPGQGRYGYTF
>TRBV18|TRBD1|TRBJ2-7|NA
TGTGCCAGCTCACCACCGGCGACAGGGGGAAAAACCGCCTACGAGCAGTACTTC
CASSPPATGGKTAYEQYF